A selection of T cell receptor beta chains follows, all from one sample in a study of identical twins. TCRdb used MiXCR to reprocess the 5' RACE reads, holding one entry per CDR3 protein. The profile shows 640,000 or so distinct CDR3 sequences, 6.1% of them singletons. Sequenced: naive T cells sorted from blood. The receptors were sampled from a man younger than 35 in good health. CDR3s include the opening cysteine and the closing phenylalanine or tryptophan. D genes are given only for firm matches. Some rows have no size entry. The others give once, few or many, or a class for an expanded clone.

cdr3_aa cdr3_nt clone_size d_call j_call v_call
CAISESLGGRGHTEAFF TGTGCCATCAGTGAGTCGTTGGGGGGTAGGGGACACACTGAAGCTTTCTTT many - TRBJ1-1 TRBV10-3
CASRGRSGAQETQYF TGTGCCAGCAGAGGAAGAAGCGGAGCTCAAGAGACCCAGTACTTC few - TRBJ2-5 TRBV7-2
CASSLEGSKGELFF TGTGCCAGCAGTTTAGAGGGGAGTAAGGGGGAGCTGTTTTTT few - TRBJ2-2 TRBV12-3/TRBV12-4
CASSSGRGQPQHF TGTGCCAGCAGCTCAGGGAGGGGGCAGCCCCAGCATTTT many - TRBJ1-5 TRBV27
CASSSRGLAGADTQYF TGCGCCAGCAGCTCAAGGGGACTAGCGGGAGCAGATACGCAGTATTTT - TRBD2 TRBJ2-3 TRBV5-1
CAISEKGALNTEAFF TGTGCCATCAGTGAGAAGGGGGCGTTGAACACTGAAGCTTTCTTT few TRBD1 TRBJ1-1 TRBV10-3
CASSPQNYEQYF TGTGCCAGCAGCCCACAAAACTACGAGCAGTACTTC - - TRBJ2-7 TRBV14
CASSRLGAQYF TGCGCCAGCAGCCGACTAGGTGCGCAGTATTTT many - TRBJ2-3 TRBV4-1
CASSSQKLGSYNEQFF TGTGCCAGCAGCTCTCAAAAGCTGGGGTCCTACAATGAGCAGTTCTTC once - TRBJ2-1 TRBV7-9
CATSDPLQNTQYF TGTGCCACCAGTGACCCCCTACAGAATACGCAGTATTTT many - TRBJ2-3 TRBV24-1
CASRGLAGGPLVGELFF TGCGCCAGCCGGGGACTAGCGGGAGGGCCACTCGTCGGGGAGCTGTTTTTT - TRBD2 TRBJ2-2 TRBV4-3
CASRSSGRDNEQFF TGTGCCAGCAGATCTAGCGGGAGGGACAATGAGCAGTTCTTC many TRBD2 TRBJ2-1 TRBV12-3/TRBV12-4
CASSQGLAGETQYF TGCGCCAGCAGCCAAGGACTAGCGGGAGAGACCCAGTACTTC many TRBD2 TRBJ2-5 TRBV3-1
CASSLSQPQETQYF TGTGCCAGCAGCTTAAGCCAGCCTCAAGAGACCCAGTACTTC few - TRBJ2-5 TRBV7-2
CASSLGTGGGPVGYGYTF TGCGCCAGCAGCTTGGGGACAGGAGGCGGTCCTGTGGGCTATGGCTACACCTTC - TRBD1 TRBJ1-2 TRBV5-1
CSARKKGTSGSGFWSLEQFF TGCAGTGCTAGGAAAAAAGGGACTAGCGGGAGTGGGTTCTGGTCCCTTGAGCAGTTCTTC many TRBD2 TRBJ2-1 TRBV20-1
CSVEDAGRTRTQYF TGCAGCGTTGAAGACGCAGGACGGACAAGGACCCAGTACTTC many - TRBJ2-5 TRBV29-1
CATGGRTDTQYF TGTGCCACCGGGGGGAGAACAGATACGCAGTATTTT many - TRBJ2-3 TRBV15
CASSAQGDKYGYTF TGTGCCAGCAGCGCACAGGGAGACAAATATGGCTACACCTTC many - TRBJ1-2 TRBV6-1
CASSSASGSTSYNEQFF TGTGCCAGCAGCTCCGCTAGCGGGAGTACAAGCTACAATGAGCAGTTCTTC many TRBD2 TRBJ2-1 TRBV7-9
CATGTANTEAFF TGTGCCACCGGGACAGCGAACACTGAAGCTTTCTTT many TRBD1 TRBJ1-1 TRBV10-3
CASSLASRPAYNEQFF TGCGCCAGCAGCTTGGCCTCCCGGCCAGCCTACAATGAGCAGTTCTTC many - TRBJ2-1 TRBV5-1
CASSPQLGTGVYEQYF TGTGCCAGCAGCCCCCAGTTAGGGACAGGGGTATACGAGCAGTACTTC many TRBD1 TRBJ2-7 TRBV7-7
CASGEGELFF TGTGCCAGCGGAGAGGGGGAGCTGTTTTTT - - TRBJ2-2 TRBV6-8
CASSLAVGRVGQFF TGTGCCAGCAGCTTGGCAGTAGGACGTGTTGGGCAGTTCTTC - - TRBJ2-1 TRBV5-5
CASSSLSGMNTGELFF TGCGCCAGCAGCTCTTTGAGCGGGATGAACACCGGGGAGCTGTTTTTT few TRBD2 TRBJ2-2 TRBV5-1
CASSIPGGGGNTIYF TGTGCCAGCAGCATCCCAGGGGGCGGTGGAAACACCATATATTTT few TRBD1 TRBJ1-3 TRBV5-5
CASRVTGVGANVLTF TGTGCCAGCAGGGTGACAGGGGTTGGGGCCAACGTCCTGACTTTC few TRBD1 TRBJ2-6 TRBV2
CASSEWRFNTEAFF TGCGCCAGCAGTGAGTGGCGGTTCAACACTGAAGCTTTCTTT - - TRBJ1-1 TRBV10-2
CASSEVIMNTEAFF TGCGCCAGCAGTGAGGTCATCATGAACACTGAAGCTTTCTTT many - TRBJ1-1 TRBV10-2
CASCGQGGLNEQFF TGTGCCAGCTGCGGACAGGGAGGATTAAATGAGCAGTTCTTC few TRBD1 TRBJ2-1 TRBV28
CASSDRDGDTQYF TGTGCCAGCTCGGACAGGGACGGGGATACGCAGTATTTT many TRBD1 TRBJ2-3 TRBV18
CASSLVVRGSSTDTQYF TGCGCCAGCAGCTTGGTGGTCAGGGGGTCTAGCACAGATACGCAGTATTTT many TRBD1 TRBJ2-3 TRBV5-1
CASSYKDPRYIKHTDTQYF TGTGCCAGCAGTTACAAAGACCCCCGGTACATCAAACACACAGATACGCAGTATTTT few - TRBJ2-3 TRBV6-5
CASSIVDRGLSEKLFF TGTGCCAGCAGCATCGTGGACAGGGGGCTTAGTGAAAAACTGTTTTTT few TRBD1 TRBJ1-4 TRBV7-9
CASSLISRGDTGELFF TGTGCCAGCAGCTTAATCTCCAGGGGCGATACCGGGGAGCTGTTTTTT - - TRBJ2-2 TRBV7-2
CSVAPGRKNTGELFF TGCAGCGTTGCCCCGGGCCGCAAAAACACCGGGGAGCTGTTTTTT many - TRBJ2-2 TRBV29-1
CASRYNLDRQATNEKLFF TGCGCCAGCAGGTACAACCTCGACAGACAGGCAACTAATGAAAAACTGTTTTTT many - TRBJ1-4 TRBV5-1
CSVELGRGGLDEQFF TGCAGCGTTGAACTCGGGAGGGGGGGGTTGGATGAGCAGTTCTTC few TRBD2 TRBJ2-1 TRBV29-1
CASSPDPGGTDTQYF TGCGCCAGCAGCCCAGACCCTGGTGGCACAGATACGCAGTATTTT few - TRBJ2-3 TRBV4-3
CASSETGVPLDNEQFF TGTGCCAGCAGCGAAACAGGGGTCCCTCTAGACAATGAGCAGTTCTTC - TRBD1 TRBJ2-1 TRBV7-9
CASSSTLEQYF TGTGCCAGCAGCTCCACCCTCGAGCAGTACTTC many - TRBJ2-7 TRBV7-8
CSVEDRRGGTRQETQYF TGCAGCGTTGAAGATCGAAGAGGGGGGACCCGACAAGAGACCCAGTACTTC many - TRBJ2-5 TRBV29-1
CASSQTRTGTPNNEQFF TGTGCCAGCAGCCAAACCCGAACCGGGACCCCAAACAATGAGCAGTTCTTC - - TRBJ2-1 TRBV11-2
CASRNREKSETQYF TGTGCCAGCAGGAATCGGGAGAAGTCGGAGACCCAGTACTTC many - TRBJ2-5 TRBV12-3/TRBV12-4
CSVVAGGTDTQYF TGCAGCGTTGTGGCGGGAGGCACAGATACGCAGTATTTT - TRBD2 TRBJ2-3 TRBV29-1
CSVVGETNEQFF TGCAGCGTTGTAGGTGAAACCAATGAGCAGTTCTTC many - TRBJ2-1 TRBV29-1
CASSVLAGETSTDTQYF TGTGCCAGCAGTGTACTAGCGGGAGAAACTAGCACAGATACGCAGTATTTT few TRBD2 TRBJ2-3 TRBV27
CATSEGYNEQFF TGTGCCACCAGTGAGGGATACAATGAGCAGTTCTTC few - TRBJ2-1 TRBV24-1
CASSLAGRDYGYTF TGTGCCAGCAGTCTCGCAGGGAGGGACTATGGCTACACCTTC many - TRBJ1-2 TRBV12-3/TRBV12-4
CASSHGLAGDLVSDTQYF TGCGCCAGCAGTCACGGACTAGCGGGAGATTTGGTCTCAGATACGCAGTATTTT - TRBD2 TRBJ2-3 TRBV5-1
CASSLVGQNSPLHF TGTGCCAGCAGTTTAGTGGGACAGAATTCACCCCTCCACTTT many TRBD1 TRBJ1-6 TRBV12-3/TRBV12-4
CASSIQTAYGYTF TGTGCCAGTAGTATACAGACAGCCTATGGCTACACCTTC few - TRBJ1-2 TRBV19